This T cell receptor (beta chain) was found in a study of human T cells and chemical hapten exposure. Time point reported: patch test 3, about 24 weeks after DPC sensitization. Sample treatment: therapeutic diphenylcyclopropenone sensitization with weekly scalp DPC. Drawing of blood took place ahead of applying each patch test. A word on this clonotype: At one boundary the junction diverges from the germline segment, which might be a read error.

Each CDR3 protein gets one entry after TCRdb re-called the RACE reads with MiXCR. In the table there are about 190,000 distinct CDR3 sequences, around a quarter of which are singletons. Here the sequenced sample was whole blood, taken in connection with sensitization to the hapten diphenylcyclopropenone (DPC). The receptor was derived from a woman in her thirties or forties with alopecia areata. Some clones in this sample may be carry-over from other donors' samples.

Here the CDR3 reads CASSLTGHTGELFF. The CDR3 nucleotides are TGTGCTAGCAGCTTAACAGGGCACACCGGGGAGCTGTTTTTT. This chain connects TRBV7-7 to TRBJ2-2; D may be TRBD1 (6 bases). There are 14 residues in the CDR3. CDR1 and CDR2 from the germline V gene are SSHAT and FNYEAQ (reference sequence).